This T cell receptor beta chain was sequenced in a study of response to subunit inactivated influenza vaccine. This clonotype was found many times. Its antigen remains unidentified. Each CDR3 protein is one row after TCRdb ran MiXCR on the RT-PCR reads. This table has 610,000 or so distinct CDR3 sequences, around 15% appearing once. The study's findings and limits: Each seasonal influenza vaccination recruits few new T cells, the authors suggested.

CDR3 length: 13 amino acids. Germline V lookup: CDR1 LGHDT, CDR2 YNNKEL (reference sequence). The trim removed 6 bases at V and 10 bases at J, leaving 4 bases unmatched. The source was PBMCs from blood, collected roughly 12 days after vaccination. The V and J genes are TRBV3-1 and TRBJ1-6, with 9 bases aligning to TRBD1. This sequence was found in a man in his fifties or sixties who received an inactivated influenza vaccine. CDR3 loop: CASSDRGSSPLHF. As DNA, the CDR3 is TGTGCCAGCAGTGACAGGGGGAGCTCACCCCTCCACTTT.